This TCR beta chain was sequenced for a study of T cell responses to AZD1222 COVID-19 vaccine. On the study more broadly: The analysis combined second doses at about 4 or about 12 weeks. General study points: Researchers took repertoire samples only after the peak T cell response had come. White British ancestry dominated among donors, who included more females, and clonal diversity was possibly underestimated.

This clone was observed a single time. Antigen unknown. V was clipped by 4 bases and J by 9 bases; unmatched bases: 9. The CDR3 sequence is 13 residues long. From germline, CDR1 is KGHSY and CDR2 FQNENV. Repertoires were generated with immunoSEQ multiplex PCR, while TCRdb's copy carries only in-frame clones and drops some. The sample has 95,000 or so clones, about 89% seen once. The source material was peripheral blood, sampled on day 0 of AZD1222 vaccination. V gene TRBV16 combines with J gene TRBJ2-7; 7 positions match TRBD1. The receptor was derived from an adult in good health. The CDR3 here is CASSPNEGQSQYF. The CDR3 nucleotides are TGTGCCAGCAGCCCCAACGAGGGACAGTCGCAGTACTTC.